A selection of T cell receptor beta chains follows, all from one sample in a study of regulatory T cells in long-lasting Graves disease. Each CDR3 protein is one row after TCRdb ran MiXCR on the multiplex PCR reads. Found here are about 420,000 distinct CDR3 sequences, 15% to 20% of them singletons; the top ten hold 20% to 25%. These same data were also listed under a study on T cells in Graves' hyperthyroidism and ophthalmopathy.

The sequenced sample was peripheral blood mononuclear cells (PBMCs), obtained at new diagnosis, from a patient treated with antithyroid drugs. The source is a woman under 30 with Graves disease. Both conserved end residues are part of each CDR3. The D gene is left open where the match is weak. Rows may omit the clone size; those that give it use once, few, many or a size class.

cdr3_nt	cdr3_aa	d_call	clone_size	v_call	j_call
TGTGCCAGCAGCTTGGGACTAGCGGAGTTCTTC	CASSLGLAEFF	TRBD2	many	TRBV11-2	TRBJ2-1
TGTGCCAGCAGCCCGGGACAGGGTTTTTTTCTGTTTTTT	CASSPGQGFFLFF	TRBD1	few	TRBV3-1	TRBJ1-4
TGTGCCAGCAGTTCGTTAGGGGGGGATGAAAAACTGTTTTTT	CASSSLGGDEKLFF	NA	NA	TRBV27	TRBJ1-4
TGTGCCAGCAGCCGATTACTAGCGGGAAGCAATGAGCAGTTCTTC	CASSRLLAGSNEQFF	TRBD2	NA	TRBV7-9	TRBJ2-1
TGTGCCAGCAGAATGGGGTCTTCCCTCGAGCAGTACTTC	CASRMGSSLEQYF	NA	many	TRBV6-1	TRBJ2-7
TGTGCCAGCACTGTGGACTCAACAGATACGCAGTATTTT	CASTVDSTDTQYF	NA	few	TRBV6-2/TRBV6-3	TRBJ2-3
TGCAGCGTTGTCGGAAGACCGACATCCTACAATGAGCAGTTCTTC	CSVVGRPTSYNEQFF	NA	few	TRBV29-1	TRBJ2-1
TGTGCTAGCAGCCAACTAGCGGGAGCTATGCAGACCCAGTACTTC	CASSQLAGAMQTQYF	TRBD2	NA	TRBV7-7	TRBJ2-5
TGTGCCAGCAGCCTTGACAGGGGGCTCGGGAGCACTGAAGCTTTCTTT	CASSLDRGLGSTEAFF	TRBD1	many	TRBV2	TRBJ1-1
TGTGCCAGCAGTACCACTTTAGCGGCTTCCTACAATGAGCAGTTCTTC	CASSTTLAASYNEQFF	NA	many	TRBV12-3/TRBV12-4	TRBJ2-1
TGTGCCTGGAGTGGATATGATGACAATCAGCCCCAGCATTTT	CAWSGYDDNQPQHF	NA	many	TRBV30	TRBJ1-5
TGTGCCAGCAGCTTAGATGGGACGAACTACAATGAGCAGTTCTTC	CASSLDGTNYNEQFF	NA	few	TRBV11-3	TRBJ2-1
TGCAGTGCTCCCGGCGGCTCCTACGAGCAGTACTTC	CSAPGGSYEQYF	NA	many	TRBV20-1	TRBJ2-7
TGCAGTGCTAGAGAACATTTCATTACCAGGGGGGGCAATGAGCAGTTCTTC	CSAREHFITRGGNEQFF	NA	NA	TRBV20-1	TRBJ2-1
TGCAGTGCTCGGAAAAAGGGGGGCGAAAAACTGTTTTTT	CSARKKGGEKLFF	NA	few	TRBV20-1	TRBJ1-4
TGTGCCAGCAGTTTGACAGGAACAGGCGAGCAGTACTTC	CASSLTGTGEQYF	NA	NA	TRBV12-3/TRBV12-4	TRBJ2-7
TGTGCCAGCAGTAACCGGGGACTAGCGGGATCCTACGAGCAGTGCTTC	CASSNRGLAGSYEQCF	TRBD2	few	TRBV6-2/TRBV6-3	TRBJ2-7
TGCAGTGCTAGTCTCGGGACTAGCGGGAGCCCCCACGGAGAGACCCAGTACTTC	CSASLGTSGSPHGETQYF	TRBD2	many	TRBV20-1	TRBJ2-5
TGTGCCAGCAGCCCGGGACCCAGCAATCAGCCCCAGCATTTT	CASSPGPSNQPQHF	NA	many	TRBV6-2/TRBV6-3	TRBJ1-5
TGCGCCAGCAGCCCAGCGATCTGGGGCGCGTACGAGCAGTACTTC	CASSPAIWGAYEQYF	NA	NA	TRBV4-1	TRBJ2-7
TGTGCCAGCAGTTTAAGTCCAATCGAAACAGGCTATGGCTACACCTTC	CASSLSPIETGYGYTF	NA	many	TRBV27	TRBJ1-2
TGCAGTGCTGGGTATGAAGCTTTCTTT	CSAGYEAFF	NA	few	TRBV20-1	TRBJ1-1
TGTGCCAGCAGCACGAGGGACTATTCTAGCACAGATACGCAGTATTTT	CASSTRDYSSTDTQYF	TRBD2	many	TRBV7-2	TRBJ2-3
TGTGCCAGCAGTTTTTTAGGGGCTAGGCGTGGCTACACCTTC	CASSFLGARRGYTF	NA	few	TRBV12-3/TRBV12-4	TRBJ1-2
TGTGCCAGCAGTTACCGGGACTACAATGAGCAGTTCTTC	CASSYRDYNEQFF	NA	many	TRBV6-2/TRBV6-3	TRBJ2-1
TGCAGCGTCGCGGGAGGACCGAGGTACAATGAGCAGTTCTTC	CSVAGGPRYNEQFF	TRBD2	NA	TRBV20-1	TRBJ2-1
TGTGCCAGCAGTTATACGCCGGGCCAGAGGGAGAACATTCAGTACTTC	CASSYTPGQRENIQYF	NA	few	TRBV6-5	TRBJ2-4
TGTGCCAGCAGCTTAGTCGGCGAGGAACAAGATACGCAGTATTTT	CASSLVGEEQDTQYF	NA	NA	TRBV7-9	TRBJ2-3
TGCGCAGAGGCAGGGATTGGTTACGAGCAGTACTTC	CAEAGIGYEQYF	NA	many	TRBV20-1	TRBJ2-7
TGTGCCAGCAGTTTATCAGCGGGGGGTTCGACCCAGTACTTC	CASSLSAGGSTQYF	TRBD2	NA	TRBV24-1	TRBJ2-5
TGTGCCTGGAGCCCTAGCGGGAGGGCCAAACATGCCTACGAGCAGTACTTC	CAWSPSGRAKHAYEQYF	TRBD2	many	TRBV30	TRBJ2-7
TGCGCCAGCCAGCCGACAGTCGCTAAAGAGACCCAGTACTTC	CASQPTVAKETQYF	NA	few	TRBV4-1	TRBJ2-5
TGTGCCAGCAGCTTTTCCGCGGGAGGAGGCTACACCTTC	CASSFSAGGGYTF	NA	NA	TRBV7-2	TRBJ1-2
TGTGCCAGCAGTCCCCAAGGACGCCCAGAAGGCTACACCTTC	CASSPQGRPEGYTF	NA	many	TRBV28	TRBJ1-2
TGCGCCAGCAGCCAAGATCCCGAGGACAGGGTGTGGGAGCAGTACTTC	CASSQDPEDRVWEQYF	TRBD1	once	TRBV4-1	TRBJ2-7
TGTGCCAGCAGTTACTCCTCGGGGCAGGCCTACAATGAGCAGTCCTTC	CASSYSSGQAYNEQSF	NA	NA	TRBV12-3/TRBV12-4	TRBJ2-1
TGTGCCAGCAGTTTCAACAACTACAATGAGCAGTTCTTC	CASSFNNYNEQFF	NA	many	TRBV28	TRBJ2-1
TGTGCCAGCAGCCCCCGGGACAGGGGCCTTACAGATACGCAGTATTTT	CASSPRDRGLTDTQYF	TRBD1	NA	TRBV7-6	TRBJ2-3
TGTGCCATCCAGACCACAGATACGCAGTATTTT	CAIQTTDTQYF	NA	many	TRBV10-3	TRBJ2-3
TGCAGTGCTAGTAGCGGGACCTCCTACAATGAGCAGTTCTTC	CSASSGTSYNEQFF	TRBD2	many	TRBV20-1	TRBJ2-1
TGTGCCAGCAGTTCCCCGGACAGGGATAGCTACGAGCAGTACTTC	CASSSPDRDSYEQYF	TRBD1	many	TRBV28	TRBJ2-7
TGCAGTGCTAGAGATGGCTACCAGAGCTCCTACGAGCAGTACTTC	CSARDGYQSSYEQYF	NA	many	TRBV20-1	TRBJ2-7
TGTGCTAGTGGTTTGGTCAGAGAAAGCCAGGGAGGCGGGCAGTATTTT	CASGLVRESQGGGQYF	NA	NA	TRBV12-5	TRBJ2-3
TGTGCCAGCAGCTTGCGGCGGGAGGGCCGATTTGAGCAGTTCTTC	CASSLRREGRFEQFF	TRBD2	NA	TRBV5-4	TRBJ2-1
TGTGCCAGCAGTGGGACAGGAAGCACACAAGAGACCCAGTACTTC	CASSGTGSTQETQYF	TRBD1	NA	TRBV28	TRBJ2-5
TGCGCCAGCAGCTATACCCCCGTGGGCACAGATACGCAGTATTTT	CASSYTPVGTDTQYF	NA	NA	TRBV5-1	TRBJ2-3
TGTGCCAGCAGCTCCAGAGTCGGGGAGCTGTTTTTT	CASSSRVGELFF	NA	NA	TRBV13	TRBJ2-2
TGTGCCAGCAGAAATGGACTAGTCGGAAACGGGGAGCTGTTTTTT	CASRNGLVGNGELFF	TRBD2	NA	TRBV7-2	TRBJ2-2
TGTGCCAGCAGTCCAGGGACAGGGGGCCTTTCACCCCTCCACTTT	CASSPGTGGLSPLHF	TRBD1	NA	TRBV27	TRBJ1-6
TGCGCCAGCAGTGAGTCACCCTGGGGGACCCAGTACTTC	CASSESPWGTQYF	NA	few	TRBV10-2	TRBJ2-5
TGTGCCAGCAGCCAAACGGAAACCGGAAACACCATATATTTT	CASSQTETGNTIYF	NA	NA	TRBV3-1	TRBJ1-3
TGTGCCAGCAGCTTGTCCGGGGGCGGCACCGGGGAGCTGTTTTTT	CASSLSGGGTGELFF	NA	NA	TRBV11-2	TRBJ2-2
TGCAGTGCTAGTGGTAATTTAGGGTACGAGCAGTACTTC	CSASGNLGYEQYF	NA	many	TRBV20-1	TRBJ2-7
TGCAGTGCTCAAGACCGGGGACTAGCGGGCACAGATACGCAGTATTTT	CSAQDRGLAGTDTQYF	TRBD2	few	TRBV20-1	TRBJ2-3